A selection of T cell receptor beta chains follows, all from one sample in a study of blood T cell repertoires in COVID-19. Method: immunoSEQ multiplex PCR; TCRdb's copy keeps in-frame clones and lacks some. This repertoire shows under 200,000 clones, approximately 80% found once; its top ten account for more than 1.5%. Sequencing input: peripheral blood. The receptors were gathered from a human donor in a cohort sampled during active COVID-19. The CDR3 runs from the conserved cysteine through the conserved F or W. A D gene is named only where the DNA matches it firmly. Clone size is shown for a subset of rows, as once, few, many or a class of expanded clone.

TRBD2 | TRBJ2-1 | NA | TRBV11-3 | TGTGCCAGTAGCGGGACTGGAAACTACAATGAGCAGTTCTTC | CASSGTGNYNEQFF
TRBD1 | TRBJ2-5 | NA | TRBV11-2 | TGTGCCAGCAGCGCCCAGGGGGCGTTGGAGACCCAGTACTTC | CASSAQGALETQYF
TRBD1 | TRBJ1-2 | NA | TRBV9 | TGTGCCAGCAGCGTAGCGGGACAGCCTTATGGCTACACCTTC | CASSVAGQPYGYTF
NA | TRBJ1-1 | NA | TRBV29-1 | TGCAGCGCTCTCAGGGGGAACACTGAAGCTTTCTTT | CSALRGNTEAFF
TRBD2 | TRBJ2-5 | NA | TRBV9 | TGTGCCAGCAGCCCATTCATAGCGGGGGGGCCGAAAGAGACCCAGTACTTC | CASSPFIAGGPKETQYF
NA | TRBJ2-5 | once | TRBV7-9 | TGTGCCAGCAGCGCAGACGGAGGAGGGGAGACCCAGTACTTC | CASSADGGGETQYF
TRBD1 | TRBJ1-5 | NA | TRBV10-2 | TGCGCCAGCAGTGAATATCAGGGGGTTAATCAGCCCCAGCATTTT | CASSEYQGVNQPQHF
TRBD1 | TRBJ2-2 | NA | TRBV23-1 | TGCGCCAGCAGTCAATCCTGGGACAGGGCTACCGGGGAGCTGTTTTTT | CASSQSWDRATGELFF
TRBD1 | TRBJ1-3 | NA | TRBV6-5 | TGTGCCAGCAGCCCCGACAGGGGGGCTGGAAACACCATATATTTT | CASSPDRGAGNTIYF
TRBD1 | TRBJ1-1 | NA | TRBV7-3 | TGTGCCAGCAGCAAGGCAGGGGGAAACACTGAAGCTTTCTTT | CASSKAGGNTEAFF
TRBD1 | TRBJ1-4 | once | TRBV15 | TGTGCCACCAGCAGTGGACAGGGGGCGGGTGAAAAACTGTTTTTT | CATSSGQGAGEKLFF
NA | TRBJ2-5 | once | TRBV24-1 | TGTGCCACCAGTGATTTGGCGTTTGGGGGGCAAGAGACCCAGTACTTC | CATSDLAFGGQETQYF
NA | TRBJ2-1 | NA | TRBV7-2 | TGTGCCAGCAGCCCACCGGGACTCGGGGGCAATGAGCAGTTCTTC | CASSPPGLGGNEQFF
TRBD1 | TRBJ2-7 | NA | TRBV29-1 | TGCAGCGTATTTACGATCTCAGGGGGCGCGTCCTACGAGCAGTACTTC | CSVFTISGGASYEQYF
TRBD1 | TRBJ2-7 | NA | TRBV5-6 | TGTGCCAGCAGCTTGGTGGGGACAGGGTTTGACGAGCAGTACTTC | CASSLVGTGFDEQYF
NA | TRBJ1-3 | NA | TRBV10-3 | TGTGCCGGCGGAGGCTCTGGAAACACCATATATTTT | CAGGGSGNTIYF
NA | TRBJ1-2 | NA | TRBV6-5 | TGTGCCAGCATGGGGGGGGATGGCTACACCTTC | CASMGGDGYTF